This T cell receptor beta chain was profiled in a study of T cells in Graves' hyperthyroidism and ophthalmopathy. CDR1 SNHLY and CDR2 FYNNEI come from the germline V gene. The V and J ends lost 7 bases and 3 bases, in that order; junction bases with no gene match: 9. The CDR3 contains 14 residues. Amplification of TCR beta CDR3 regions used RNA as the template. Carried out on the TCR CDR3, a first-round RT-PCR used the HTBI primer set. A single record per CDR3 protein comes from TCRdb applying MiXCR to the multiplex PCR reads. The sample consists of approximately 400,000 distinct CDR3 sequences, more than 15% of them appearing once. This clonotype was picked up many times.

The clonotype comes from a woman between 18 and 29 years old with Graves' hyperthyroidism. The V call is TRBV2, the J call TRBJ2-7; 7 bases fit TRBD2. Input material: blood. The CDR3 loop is CASNQESGDYEQYF. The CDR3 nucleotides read TGTGCCAGCAATCAAGAGAGCGGGGACTACGAGCAGTACTTC.